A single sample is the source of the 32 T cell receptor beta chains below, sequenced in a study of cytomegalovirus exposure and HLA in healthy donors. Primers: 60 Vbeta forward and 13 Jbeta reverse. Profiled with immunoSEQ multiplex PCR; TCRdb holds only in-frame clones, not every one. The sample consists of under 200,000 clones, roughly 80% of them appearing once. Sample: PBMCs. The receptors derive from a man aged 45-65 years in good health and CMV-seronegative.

Here the CDR3 reads CASSRGTLNTGELFF. CDR3 coding DNA: TGTGCCAGCAGCCGGGGGACTCTGAACACCGGGGAGCTGTTTTTT. This rearrangement joins TRBV5-6 to TRBJ2-2; weak D call: TRBD2 (6 bases). Germline CDR1 SGHDT, CDR2 YYEEEE. Trimming removed 4 bases at V and 1 base at J, with 11 bases between. This CDR3 is 15 amino acids long.

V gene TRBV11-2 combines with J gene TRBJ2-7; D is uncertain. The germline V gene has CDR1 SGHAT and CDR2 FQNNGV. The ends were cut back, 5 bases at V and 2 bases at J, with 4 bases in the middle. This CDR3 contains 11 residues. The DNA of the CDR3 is TGTGCCAGCAGCGCGGCCTACGAGCAGTACTTC. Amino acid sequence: CASSAAYEQYF.

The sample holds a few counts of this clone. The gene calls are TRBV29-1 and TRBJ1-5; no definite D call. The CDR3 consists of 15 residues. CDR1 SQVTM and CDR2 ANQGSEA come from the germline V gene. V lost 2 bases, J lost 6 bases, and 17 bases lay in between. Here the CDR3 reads CSVEFSGKVFQPQHF. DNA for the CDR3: TGCAGCGTTGAATTTTCGGGGAAGGTATTTCAGCCCCAGCATTTT. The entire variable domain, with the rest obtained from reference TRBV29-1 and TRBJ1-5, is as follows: SAVISQKPSRDICQRGTSLTIQCQVDSQVTMMFWYRQQPGQSLTLIATANQGSEATYESGFVIDKFPISRPNLTFSTLTVSNMSPEDSSIYLCSVEFSGKVFQPQHFGDGTRLSIL.

Here the CDR3 DNA reads TGTGCTAGTGGTTCCCTCACAGATACGCAGTATTTT. It translates to CASGSLTDTQYF. J is TRBJ2-3 and V is TRBV12-5, with D unclear. V was cut by 4 bases and J by 2 bases, with 4 bases left in between. The germline V gene encodes CDR1 LGHNT and CDR2 FRNRAP. This CDR3 spans 12 amino acids.

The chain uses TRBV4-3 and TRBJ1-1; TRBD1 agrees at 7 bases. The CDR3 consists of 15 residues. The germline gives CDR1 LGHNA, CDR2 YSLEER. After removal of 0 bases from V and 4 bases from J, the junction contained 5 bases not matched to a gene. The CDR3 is CASSQDGTVSTEAFF. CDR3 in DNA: TGCGCCAGCAGCCAAGATGGGACAGTGAGCACTGAAGCTTTCTTT.

The CDR3 DNA reads TGCGCCAGCAGCCAACAGGGAATCACTGAAGCTTTCTTT. Its protein is CASSQQGITEAFF. The J gene is TRBJ1-1, the V gene TRBV5-1, with a possible D match to TRBD1 (6 bases). Germline CDR1 reads SGHRS; CDR2 reads YFSETQ. This CDR3 region has 13 residues. V was pared by 4 bases and J by 4 bases, with 11 bases between.

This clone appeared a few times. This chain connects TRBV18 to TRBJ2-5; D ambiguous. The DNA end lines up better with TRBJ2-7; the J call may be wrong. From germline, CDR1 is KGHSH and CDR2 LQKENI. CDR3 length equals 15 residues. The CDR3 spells CASSPTLSESYEQYF. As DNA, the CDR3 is TGTGCCAGCTCACCAACTTTGTCCGAATCCTACGAGCAGTACTTC.

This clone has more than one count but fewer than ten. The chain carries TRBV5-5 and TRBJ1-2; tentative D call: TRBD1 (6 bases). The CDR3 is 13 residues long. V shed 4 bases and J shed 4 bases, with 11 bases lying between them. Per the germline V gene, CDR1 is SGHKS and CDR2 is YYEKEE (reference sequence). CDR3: CASSIGTPYGYTF. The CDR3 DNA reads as TGTGCCAGCAGCATAGGGACACCCTATGGCTACACCTTC.

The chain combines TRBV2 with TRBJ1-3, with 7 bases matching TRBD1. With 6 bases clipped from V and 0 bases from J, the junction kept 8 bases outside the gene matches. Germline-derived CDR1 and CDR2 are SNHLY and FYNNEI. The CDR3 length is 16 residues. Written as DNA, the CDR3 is TGTGCCAGCAGGAGGGGACAGACACCCTCTGGAAACACCATATATTTT. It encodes CASRRGQTPSGNTIYF. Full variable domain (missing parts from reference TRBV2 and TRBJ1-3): EPEVTQTPSHQVTQMGQEVILRCVPISNHLYFYWYRQILGQKVEFLVSFYNNEISEKSEIFDDQFSVERPDGSNFTLKIRSTKLEDSAMYFCASRRGQTPSGNTIYFGEGSWLTVV.

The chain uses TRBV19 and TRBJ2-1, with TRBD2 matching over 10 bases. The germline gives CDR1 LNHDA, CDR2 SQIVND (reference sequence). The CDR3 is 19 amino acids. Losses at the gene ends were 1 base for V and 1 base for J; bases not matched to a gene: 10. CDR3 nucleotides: TGTGCCAGTAGTATAGTATGGCTAGCGGGGGTGTCATCCTACAATGAGCAGTTCTTC. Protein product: CASSIVWLAGVSSYNEQFF.

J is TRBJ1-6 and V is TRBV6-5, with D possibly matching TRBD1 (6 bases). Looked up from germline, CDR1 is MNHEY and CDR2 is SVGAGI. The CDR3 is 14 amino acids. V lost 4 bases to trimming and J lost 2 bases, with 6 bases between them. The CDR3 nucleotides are TGTGCCAGCAGTTCAGGGGCCTATAATTCACCCCTCCACTTT. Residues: CASSSGAYNSPLHF.

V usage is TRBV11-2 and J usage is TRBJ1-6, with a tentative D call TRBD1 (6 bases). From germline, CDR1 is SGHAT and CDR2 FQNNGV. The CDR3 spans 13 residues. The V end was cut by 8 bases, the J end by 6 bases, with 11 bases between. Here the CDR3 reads CASGGAGNSPLHF. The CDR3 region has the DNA TGTGCCAGCGGGGGGGCGGGTAATTCACCCCTCCACTTT. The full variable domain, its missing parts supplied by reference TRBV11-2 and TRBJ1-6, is EAGVAQSPRYKIIEKRQSVAFWCNPISGHATLYWYQQILGQGPKLLIQFQNNGVVDDSQLPKDRFSAERLKGVDSTLKIQPAKLEDSAVYLCASGGAGNSPLHFGNGTRLTVT.

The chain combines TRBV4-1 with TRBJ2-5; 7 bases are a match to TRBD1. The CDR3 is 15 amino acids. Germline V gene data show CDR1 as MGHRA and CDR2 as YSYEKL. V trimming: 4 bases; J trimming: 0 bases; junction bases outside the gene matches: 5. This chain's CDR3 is CASSPLQGNQETQYF. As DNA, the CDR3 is TGCGCCAGCAGCCCTCTACAGGGGAACCAAGAGACCCAGTACTTC.

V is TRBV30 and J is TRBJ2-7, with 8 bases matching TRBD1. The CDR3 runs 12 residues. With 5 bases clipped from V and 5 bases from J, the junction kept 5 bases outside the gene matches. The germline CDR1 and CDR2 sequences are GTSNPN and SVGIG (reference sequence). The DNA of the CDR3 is TGTGCCTGGGACAGGGGTGATCACGAGCAGTACTTC. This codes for CAWDRGDHEQYF.

CDR3 amino acids: CASSLRGSYNEQFF. The DNA for the CDR3 is TGTGCCAGCAGCTTACGGGGCTCCTACAATGAGCAGTTCTTC. The chain uses TRBV7-2 and TRBJ2-1; D is possibly TRBD2 (5 bases). The V gene's germline CDR1 is SGHTA and CDR2 FQGNSA. The V and J ends lost 2 bases and 0 bases respectively, with 5 bases between them. This CDR3 spans 14 amino acids.

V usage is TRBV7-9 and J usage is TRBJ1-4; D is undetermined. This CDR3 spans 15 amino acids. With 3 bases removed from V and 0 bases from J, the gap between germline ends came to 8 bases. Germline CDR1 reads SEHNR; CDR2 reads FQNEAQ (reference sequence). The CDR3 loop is CASSFPGSTNEKLFF. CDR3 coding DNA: TGTGCCAGCAGCTTTCCGGGGTCAACTAATGAAAAACTGTTTTTT.

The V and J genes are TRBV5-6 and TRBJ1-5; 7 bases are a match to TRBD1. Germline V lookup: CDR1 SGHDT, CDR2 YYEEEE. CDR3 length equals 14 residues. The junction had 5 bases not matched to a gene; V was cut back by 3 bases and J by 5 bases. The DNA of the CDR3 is TGTGCCAGCAGCTCTTTCACAGGGGATCAGCCCCAGCATTTT. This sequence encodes CASSSFTGDQPQHF. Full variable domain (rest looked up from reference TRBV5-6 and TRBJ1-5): DAGVTQSPTHLIKTRGQQVTLRCSPKSGHDTVSWYQQALGQGPQFIFQYYEEEERQRGNFPDRFSGHQFPNYSSELNVNALLLGDSALYLCASSSFTGDQPQHFGDGTRLSIL.

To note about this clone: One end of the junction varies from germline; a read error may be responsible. The CDR3 reads CSSSTTGDGTEAFF. The CDR3 DNA sequence: TGTTCCAGCAGCACGACAGGGGACGGCACTGAAGCTTTCTTT. The rearrangement joins TRBV7-9 to TRBJ1-1, with 8 bases aligning to TRBD1. The CDR3 extends over 14 amino acids. The germline CDR1 and CDR2 sequences are SEHNR and FQNEAQ (reference sequence). The variable domain in full, with the rest retrieved from reference TRBV7-9 and TRBJ1-1, is DTGVSQNPRHKITKRGQNVTFRCDPISEHNRLYWYRQTLGQGPEFLTYFQNEAQLEKSRLLSDRFSAERPKGSFSTLEIQRTEQGDSAMYLCSSSTTGDGTEAFFGQGTRLTVV.

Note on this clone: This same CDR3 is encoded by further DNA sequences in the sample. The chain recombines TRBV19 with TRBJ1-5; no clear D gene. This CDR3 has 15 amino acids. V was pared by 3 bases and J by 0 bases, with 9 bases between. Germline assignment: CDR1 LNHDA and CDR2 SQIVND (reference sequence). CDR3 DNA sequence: TGTGCCAGTAGTATGGGGAGATATAGCAATCAGCCCCAGCATTTT. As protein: CASSMGRYSNQPQHF.

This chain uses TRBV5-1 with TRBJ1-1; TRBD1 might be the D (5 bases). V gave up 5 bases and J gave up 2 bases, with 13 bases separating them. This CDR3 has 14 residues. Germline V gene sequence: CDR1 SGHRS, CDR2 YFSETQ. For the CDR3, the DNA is TGCGCCAGCAGTTCTCAAACAGGAAACACTGAAGCTTTCTTT. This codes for CASSSQTGNTEAFF.

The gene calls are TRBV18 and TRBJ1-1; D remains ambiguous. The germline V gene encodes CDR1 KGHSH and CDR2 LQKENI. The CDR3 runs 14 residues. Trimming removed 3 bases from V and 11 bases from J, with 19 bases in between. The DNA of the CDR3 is TGTGCCAGCTCACCCGACGCGGGAAATAGATTGGCTTTCTTT. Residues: CASSPDAGNRLAFF. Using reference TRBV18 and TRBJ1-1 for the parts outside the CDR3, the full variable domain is NAGVMQNPRHLVRRRGQEARLRCSPMKGHSHVYWYRQLPEEGLKFMVYLQKENIIDESGMPKERFSAEFPKEGPSILRIQQVVRGDSAAYFCASSPDAGNRLAFFGQGTRLTVV.

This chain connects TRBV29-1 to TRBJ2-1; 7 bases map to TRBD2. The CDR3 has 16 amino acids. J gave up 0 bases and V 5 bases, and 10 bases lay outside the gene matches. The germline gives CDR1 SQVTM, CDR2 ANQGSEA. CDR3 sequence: CSVLGLGGSSYNEQFF. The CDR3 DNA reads TGCAGCGTTCTTGGGTTGGGAGGGAGCTCCTACAATGAGCAGTTCTTC.

CDR3 sequence: CASSTGTGGGNQPQHF. The CDR3 coding sequence is TGTGCCAGCAGCACCGGAACAGGGGGCGGCAATCAGCCCCAGCATTTT. The chain couples TRBV11-2 to TRBJ1-5; 9 bases match TRBD1. J was trimmed by 2 bases and V by 5 bases; bases with no gene match: 7. The CDR3 has 16 residues. Germline assignment: CDR1 SGHAT and CDR2 FQNNGV.

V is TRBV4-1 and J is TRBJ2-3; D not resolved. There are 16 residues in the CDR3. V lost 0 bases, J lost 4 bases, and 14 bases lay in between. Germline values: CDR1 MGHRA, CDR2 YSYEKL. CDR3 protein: CASSQDGPTSADTQYF. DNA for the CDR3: TGCGCCAGCAGCCAAGACGGTCCCACCAGCGCAGATACGCAGTATTTT.

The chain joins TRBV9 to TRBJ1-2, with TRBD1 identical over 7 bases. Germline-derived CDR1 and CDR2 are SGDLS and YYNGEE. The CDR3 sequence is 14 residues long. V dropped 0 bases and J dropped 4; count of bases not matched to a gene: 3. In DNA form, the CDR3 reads TGTGCCAGCAGCGTAGAGGGGGCGGGCTATGGCTACACCTTC. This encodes CASSVEGAGYGYTF.

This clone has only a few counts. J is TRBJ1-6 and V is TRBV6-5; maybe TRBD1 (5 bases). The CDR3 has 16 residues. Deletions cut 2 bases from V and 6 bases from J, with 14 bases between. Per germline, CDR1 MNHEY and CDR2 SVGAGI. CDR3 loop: CASSYSRQTPNSPLHF. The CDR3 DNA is TGTGCCAGCAGTTACAGCCGACAGACCCCTAATTCACCCCTCCACTTT.

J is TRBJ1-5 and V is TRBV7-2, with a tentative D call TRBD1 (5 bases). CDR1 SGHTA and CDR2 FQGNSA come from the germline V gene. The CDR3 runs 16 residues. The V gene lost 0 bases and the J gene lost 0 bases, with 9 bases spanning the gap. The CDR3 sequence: CASSLAGVYSNQPQHF. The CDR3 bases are TGTGCCAGCAGCTTAGCAGGGGTCTATAGCAATCAGCCCCAGCATTTT.

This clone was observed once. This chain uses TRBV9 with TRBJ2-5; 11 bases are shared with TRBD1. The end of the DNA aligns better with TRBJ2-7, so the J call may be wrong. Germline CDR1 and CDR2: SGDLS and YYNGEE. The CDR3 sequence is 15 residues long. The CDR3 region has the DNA TGTGCCAGCAGCGCCCAGGACAGGGGGCTCCACGAGCAGTACTTC. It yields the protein CASSAQDRGLHEQYF.

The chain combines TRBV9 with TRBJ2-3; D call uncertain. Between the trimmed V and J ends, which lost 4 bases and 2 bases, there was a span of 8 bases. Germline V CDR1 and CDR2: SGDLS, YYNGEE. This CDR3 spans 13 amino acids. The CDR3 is CASSFSNTDTQYF. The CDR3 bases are TGTGCCAGCAGCTTCTCTAACACAGATACGCAGTATTTT.

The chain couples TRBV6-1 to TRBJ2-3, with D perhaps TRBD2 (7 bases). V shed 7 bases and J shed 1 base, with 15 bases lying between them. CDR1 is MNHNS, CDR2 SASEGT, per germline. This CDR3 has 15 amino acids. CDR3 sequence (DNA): TGTGCCAGCACTATTGGCGGGGGCCGCACAGATACGCAGTATTTT. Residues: CASTIGGGRTDTQYF.

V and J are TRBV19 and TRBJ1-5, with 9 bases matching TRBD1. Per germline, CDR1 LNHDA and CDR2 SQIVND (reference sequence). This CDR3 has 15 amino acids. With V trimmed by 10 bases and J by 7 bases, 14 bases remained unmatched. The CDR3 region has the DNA TGTGCCACTACTCAGGACAGGGGAGGAGGCCAGCCCCAGCATTTT. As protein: CATTQDRGGGQPQHF. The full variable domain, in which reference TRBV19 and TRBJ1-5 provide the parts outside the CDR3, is DGGITQSPKYLFRKEGQNVTLSCEQNLNHDAMYWYRQDPGQGLRLIYYSQIVNDFQKGDIAEGYSVSREKKESFPLTVTSAQKNPTAFYLCATTQDRGGGQPQHFGDGTRLSIL.

The CDR3 here is CASSEWSGGIAEAFF. DNA of the CDR3: TGTGCCAGCAGTGAATGGTCAGGGGGAATAGCTGAAGCTTTCTTT. The rearrangement links TRBV6-1 to TRBJ1-1; 7 nucleotides align to TRBD1. This CDR3 contains 15 residues. Trimming at V came to 2 bases and at J to 6 bases, leaving 9 bases not matched to a gene. Germline V gives CDR1 MNHNS, CDR2 SASEGT.